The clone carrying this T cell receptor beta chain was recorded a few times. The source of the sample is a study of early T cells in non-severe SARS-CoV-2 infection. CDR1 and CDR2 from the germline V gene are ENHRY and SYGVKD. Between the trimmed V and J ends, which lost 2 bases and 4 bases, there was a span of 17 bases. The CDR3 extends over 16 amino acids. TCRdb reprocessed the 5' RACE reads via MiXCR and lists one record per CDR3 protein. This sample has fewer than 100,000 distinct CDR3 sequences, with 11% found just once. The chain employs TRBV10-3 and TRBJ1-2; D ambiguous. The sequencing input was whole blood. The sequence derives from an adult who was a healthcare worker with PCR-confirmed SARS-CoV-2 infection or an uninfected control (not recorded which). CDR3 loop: CAISERSDLNGYGYTF. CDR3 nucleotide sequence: TGTGCCATCAGTGAGCGCTCGGACCTGAATGGCTATGGCTACACCTTC.